Given below is one T cell receptor (beta chain) in context. Per the authors' pipeline: Reference gene primer amplification gave estimated nucleated cell counts. TCRdb's copy holds only in-frame clones and misses some; the assay was immunoSEQ multiplex PCR. V and J calls and clone size come straight from that table; D and trimming were deduced from the DNA. This repertoire shows over 150,000 clones, roughly 71% found once; its top ten account for 3.7%. This record comes from a study of blood T cell repertoires in COVID-19. Study details: Acute and convalescent COVID-19 samples came from the United States, Italy and Spain. PBMCs, B-cell-depleted T cells, or T cells were the source of the cDNA or gDNA that made up the material.

The sample comprised peripheral blood. This clonotype was obtained from a woman aged 80 or over with acute or convalescent COVID-19.

The CDR3: CASSAQTSGGYNEQFF. CDR3 in DNA: TGTGCCAGCAGCGCCCAGACTAGCGGAGGCTACAATGAGCAGTTCTTC. This chain uses TRBV7-8 with TRBJ2-1; 9 bases are shared with TRBD2. The J segment lost 3 bases and the V segment lost 5 bases, leaving 8 bases of the junction unmatched. Germline V lookup: CDR1 SGHVS, CDR2 FQNEAQ. This CDR3 spans 16 amino acids.